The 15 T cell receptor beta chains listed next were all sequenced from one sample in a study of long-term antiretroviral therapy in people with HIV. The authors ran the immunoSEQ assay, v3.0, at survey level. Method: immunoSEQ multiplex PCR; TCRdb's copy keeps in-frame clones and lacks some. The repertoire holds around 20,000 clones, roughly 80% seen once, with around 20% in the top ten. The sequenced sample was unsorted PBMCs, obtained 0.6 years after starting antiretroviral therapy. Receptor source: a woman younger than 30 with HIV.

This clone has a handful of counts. CDR3 in DNA: TGTGCCAGCAGCCCAGCCTCCACCGGGGAGCTGTTTTTT. It specifies CASSPASTGELFF. V gene TRBV9 combines with J gene TRBJ2-2; no reliable D call. V was shortened by 4 bases and J by 4 bases, with 8 bases between the two germline ends. This CDR3 is 13 amino acids long. The germline gives CDR1 SGDLS, CDR2 YYNGEE.

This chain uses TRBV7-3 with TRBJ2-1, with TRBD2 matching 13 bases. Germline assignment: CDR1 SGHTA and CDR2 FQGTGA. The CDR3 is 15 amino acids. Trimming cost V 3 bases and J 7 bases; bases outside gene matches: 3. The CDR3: CASSFGLAGVNEQFF. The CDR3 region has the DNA TGTGCCAGCAGCTTCGGACTAGCGGGGGTGAATGAGCAGTTCTTC.

CDR3 bases: TGTGCCAGCACCGAGGGCCCCGTCGGTGGCAATGAGCAGTTCTTC. Its translation: CASTEGPVGGNEQFF. This chain joins TRBV28 and TRBJ2-1; tentative D call: TRBD2 (5 bases). Germline CDR1 reads MDHEN; CDR2 reads SYDVKM. This CDR3 has 15 amino acids. V lost 7 bases and J lost 6, with 19 bases in between.

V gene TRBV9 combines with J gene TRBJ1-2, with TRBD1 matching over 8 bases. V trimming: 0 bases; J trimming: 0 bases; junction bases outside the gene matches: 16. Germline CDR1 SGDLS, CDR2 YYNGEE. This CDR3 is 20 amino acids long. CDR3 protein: CASSVATSGTGPRANYGYTF. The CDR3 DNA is TGTGCCAGCAGCGTAGCTACATCTGGGACAGGACCCCGAGCTAACTATGGCTACACCTTC.

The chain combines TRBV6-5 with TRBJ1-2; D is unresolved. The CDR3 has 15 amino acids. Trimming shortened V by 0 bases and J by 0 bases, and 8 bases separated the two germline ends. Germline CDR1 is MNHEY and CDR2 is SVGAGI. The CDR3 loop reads CASSYSKASNYGYTF. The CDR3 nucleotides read TGTGCCAGCAGTTACTCGAAGGCGTCTAACTATGGCTACACCTTC.

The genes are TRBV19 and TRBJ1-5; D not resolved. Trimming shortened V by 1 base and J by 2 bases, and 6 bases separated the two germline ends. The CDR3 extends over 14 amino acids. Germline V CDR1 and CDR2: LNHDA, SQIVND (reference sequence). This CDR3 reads CASSIAPGNQPQHF. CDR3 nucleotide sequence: TGTGCCAGTAGTATAGCTCCCGGCAATCAGCCCCAGCATTTT.

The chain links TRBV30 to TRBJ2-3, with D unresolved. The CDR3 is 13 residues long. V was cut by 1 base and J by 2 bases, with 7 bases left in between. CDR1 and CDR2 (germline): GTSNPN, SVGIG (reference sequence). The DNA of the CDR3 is TGTGCCTGGAGTGGGGCAGCCACAGATACGCAGTATTTT. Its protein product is CAWSGAATDTQYF.

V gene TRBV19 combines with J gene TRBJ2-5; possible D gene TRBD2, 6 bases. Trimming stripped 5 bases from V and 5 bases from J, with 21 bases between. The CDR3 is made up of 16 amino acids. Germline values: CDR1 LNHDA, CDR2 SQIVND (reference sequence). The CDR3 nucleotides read TGTGCCAGTAGTGGTGGTAGCGGACGTCCCCGGGAGACCCAGTACTTC. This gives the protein CASSGGSGRPRETQYF.

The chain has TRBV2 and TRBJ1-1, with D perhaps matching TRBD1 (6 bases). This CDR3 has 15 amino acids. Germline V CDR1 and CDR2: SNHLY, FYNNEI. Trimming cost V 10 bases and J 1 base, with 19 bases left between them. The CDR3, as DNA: TGTGCCAACCATGGGAGACAGGCCCAGAACACTGAAGCTTTCTTT. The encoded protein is CANHGRQAQNTEAFF.

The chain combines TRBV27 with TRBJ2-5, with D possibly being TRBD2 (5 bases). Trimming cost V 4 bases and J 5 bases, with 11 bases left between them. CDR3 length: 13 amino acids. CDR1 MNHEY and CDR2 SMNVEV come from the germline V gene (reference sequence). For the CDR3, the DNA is TGTGCCAGCAGTTCGGCTAGCCGGGAGACCCAGTACTTC. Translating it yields CASSSASRETQYF.

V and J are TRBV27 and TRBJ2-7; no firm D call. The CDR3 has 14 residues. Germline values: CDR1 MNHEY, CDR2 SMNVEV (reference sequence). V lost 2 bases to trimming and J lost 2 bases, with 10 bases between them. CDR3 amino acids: CASSLTAWAYEQYF. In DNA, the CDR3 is TGTGCCAGCAGTTTAACGGCATGGGCCTACGAGCAGTACTTC.

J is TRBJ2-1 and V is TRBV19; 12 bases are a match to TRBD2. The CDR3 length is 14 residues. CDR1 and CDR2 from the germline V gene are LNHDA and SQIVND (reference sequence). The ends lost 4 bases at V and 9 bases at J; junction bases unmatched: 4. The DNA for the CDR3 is TGTGCCAGTAGTAGACTAGCGGGGGCAGGTGAGCAGTTCTTC. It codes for CASSRLAGAGEQFF. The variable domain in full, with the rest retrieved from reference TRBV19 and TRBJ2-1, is DGGITQSPKYLFRKEGQNVTLSCEQNLNHDAMYWYRQDPGQGLRLIYYSQIVNDFQKGDIAEGYSVSREKKESFPLTVTSAQKNPTAFYLCASSRLAGAGEQFFGPGTRLTVL.

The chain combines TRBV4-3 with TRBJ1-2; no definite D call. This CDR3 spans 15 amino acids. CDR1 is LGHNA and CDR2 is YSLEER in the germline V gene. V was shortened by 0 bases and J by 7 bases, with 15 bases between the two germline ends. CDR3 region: CASSQDGEDRGGYTF. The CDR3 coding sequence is TGCGCCAGCAGCCAAGATGGGGAGGACCGAGGTGGCTACACCTTC.

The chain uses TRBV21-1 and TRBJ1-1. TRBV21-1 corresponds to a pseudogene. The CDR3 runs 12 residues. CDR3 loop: CASRVVNTEAFF. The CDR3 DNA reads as TGTGCCAGTAGGGTTGTCAACACTGAAGCTTTCTTT.

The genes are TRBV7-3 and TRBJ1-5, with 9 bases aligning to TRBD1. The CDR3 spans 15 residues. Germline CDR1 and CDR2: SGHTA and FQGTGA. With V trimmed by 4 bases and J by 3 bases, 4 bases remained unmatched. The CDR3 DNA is TGTGCCAGCAGCTCCCGGGACAGGGACAATCAGCCCCAGCATTTT. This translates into CASSSRDRDNQPQHF. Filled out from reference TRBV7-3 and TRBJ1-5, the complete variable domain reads GAGVSQTPSNKVTEKGKYVELRCDPISGHTALYWYRQSLGQGPEFLIYFQGTGAADDSGLPNDRFFAVRPEGSVSTLKIQRTERGDSAVYLCASSSRDRDNQPQHFGDGTRLSIL.